This entry lists 20 T cell receptor beta chains sequenced from one sample in a study of PD-L1 blockade in urothelial cancer. Time point of the sample: pretreatment peripheral blood. Produced via immunoSEQ multiplex PCR; TCRdb's table is partial and in-frame only. The data contain almost 50,000 clones, around 84% of them seen just once; the ten biggest clones take up more than 3%. The source was PBMCs, collected around atezolizumab (anti-PD-L1) treatment. All receptors come from a man aged 65 to 79 with urothelial cancer.

This clone was observed a handful of times. This chain links TRBV7-2 with TRBJ2-7; the D is unclear. V was cut by 4 bases and J by 7 bases, with 17 bases left in between. Germline V gene lookup returns CDR1 SGHTA and CDR2 FQGNSA. This CDR3 has 14 amino acids. The CDR3 spells CASSSRVLGGEQYF. The CDR3 coding sequence is TGTGCCAGCAGCTCTAGAGTCCTGGGTGGGGAGCAGTACTTC.

J is TRBJ2-2 and V is TRBV19; the D gene is possibly TRBD2 (6 bases). Trimming removed 5 bases at V and 5 bases at J, with 18 bases between. The germline CDR1 and CDR2 sequences are LNHDA and SQIVND (reference sequence). The CDR3 covers 16 residues. For the CDR3, the DNA is TGTGCCAGTAGTGTTGGGAGGAAGGCGATTACCGGGGAGCTGTTTTTT. Encoded protein: CASSVGRKAITGELFF. Full variable domain (rest looked up from reference TRBV19 and TRBJ2-2): DGGITQSPKYLFRKEGQNVTLSCEQNLNHDAMYWYRQDPGQGLRLIYYSQIVNDFQKGDIAEGYSVSREKKESFPLTVTSAQKNPTAFYLCASSVGRKAITGELFFGEGSRLTVL.

This clone came up a few times. The V call is TRBV7-3, the J call TRBJ1-1; 11 nucleotides align to TRBD1. This CDR3 is built from 14 residues. The V gene's germline CDR1 is SGHTA and CDR2 FQGTGA. V shed 5 bases, J shed 5 bases, and the junction held 4 bases outside the gene matches. The CDR3 coding sequence is TGTGCCAGCAGCGGGACAGGGGGATTAACTGAAGCTTTCTTT. Residues: CASSGTGGLTEAFF.

The chain combines TRBV7-2 with TRBJ1-1, with D maybe TRBD1 (5 bases). CDR3 size: 13 residues. V was trimmed by 6 bases and J by 4 bases, leaving 12 bases between them. Germline-derived CDR1 and CDR2 are SGHTA and FQGNSA. Here the CDR3 DNA reads TGTGCCAGCAGATTCAGGGATAGCACTGAAGCTTTCTTT. Amino acid sequence: CASRFRDSTEAFF.

Here the CDR3 reads CASSFSNEKLFF. The CDR3 coding sequence is TGCGCCAGCAGCTTTAGTAATGAAAAACTGTTTTTT. V is TRBV5-1 and J is TRBJ1-4, with D hard to call. The V gene lost 2 bases and the J gene lost 4 bases, with 3 bases spanning the gap. The CDR3 extends over 12 amino acids. From germline, CDR1 is SGHRS and CDR2 YFSETQ.

V is TRBV5-1 and J is TRBJ1-5; TRBD1 is a possible D gene (6 bases). Germline values: CDR1 SGHRS, CDR2 YFSETQ. The CDR3 is made up of 14 amino acids. V lost 4 bases to trimming and J lost 7 bases, with 15 bases between them. CDR3 sequence reads: CASSPGGSGQPQHF. CDR3 DNA sequence: TGCGCCAGCAGCCCGGGGGGCTCTGGGCAGCCCCAGCATTTT.

This chain uses TRBV28 with TRBJ2-7; 9 bases line up with TRBD2. Germline CDR1 is MDHEN and CDR2 is SYDVKM. The CDR3 consists of 14 residues. The trim removed 7 bases at V and 6 bases at J, leaving 10 bases unmatched. This CDR3 reads CASNTEAGGAEQYF. The CDR3 coding sequence is TGTGCCAGCAACACGGAAGCGGGAGGCGCCGAGCAGTACTTC.

The rearrangement uses TRBV2 and TRBJ1-1; tentatively, D is TRBD1 (5 bases). This CDR3 has 12 amino acids. CDR1 is SNHLY, CDR2 FYNNEI, per germline. The V end lost 8 bases, the J end lost 7 bases, and 14 bases lay between the germline ends. The CDR3 bases are TGTGCCAGCTTTTTACGGCAGGGTGAAGCTTTCTTT. This gives the protein CASFLRQGEAFF.

CDR3 DNA: TGTGCCAGCAGCTGGAGACAGGGGGACTACAATGAGCAGTTCTTC. Translated: CASSWRQGDYNEQFF. The rearrangement uses TRBV5-4 and TRBJ2-1, with 9 bases fitting TRBD1. Germline V gives CDR1 SGHNT, CDR2 YYREEE (reference sequence). The CDR3 sequence is 15 residues long. The J segment lost 3 bases and the V segment lost 3 bases, leaving 4 bases of the junction unmatched. The variable domain in full, completed from reference TRBV5-4 and TRBJ2-1, reads ETGVTQSPTHLIKTRGQQVTLRCSSQSGHNTVSWYQQALGQGPQFIFQYYREEENGRGNFPPRFSGLQFPNYSSELNVNALELDDSALYLCASSWRQGDYNEQFFGPGTRLTVL.

J is TRBJ2-7 and V is TRBV4-3; perhaps TRBD1 as D (5 bases). The CDR3 length is 14 residues. With 1 base removed from V and 3 bases from J, the gap between germline ends came to 10 bases. The germline V gene encodes CDR1 LGHNA and CDR2 YSLEER. DNA for the CDR3: TGCGCCAGCAGCCAAGGTCTAGGGGACTACGAGCAGTACTTC. This codes for CASSQGLGDYEQYF.

The chain combines TRBV20-1 with TRBJ1-5; D call uncertain. Trimming took off 6 bases at V and 6 bases at J, with 9 bases between the two ends. This CDR3 is 11 amino acids long. Germline V lookup: CDR1 DFQATT, CDR2 SNEGSKA (reference sequence). The CDR3: CSAQRGQPQHF. The CDR3 DNA reads TGCAGTGCCCAACGCGGTCAGCCCCAGCATTTT.

The V and J genes are TRBV30 and TRBJ1-1, with D perhaps matching TRBD1 (6 bases). This CDR3 has 15 residues. CDR1 is GTSNPN, CDR2 SVGIG, per germline (reference sequence). Trimming pared 8 bases from V and 1 base from J, leaving 20 bases between. In nucleotides, the CDR3 is TGTGCCGCTAGGACAGATCATTTTTCGAACACTGAAGCTTTCTTT. Translating gives CAARTDHFSNTEAFF.

The chain recombines TRBV28 with TRBJ2-5; the match to TRBD2 covers 11 bases. Germline V gives CDR1 MDHEN, CDR2 SYDVKM. The ends lost 6 bases at V and 3 bases at J; junction bases unmatched: 6. CDR3 length: 15 amino acids. CDR3 in amino acids: CASSPIAGGKETQYF. The DNA for the CDR3 is TGTGCCAGCAGCCCCATAGCGGGAGGGAAAGAGACCCAGTACTTC.

This clone was counted a single time. This chain joins TRBV28 and TRBJ2-7, with 12 bases lining up with TRBD2. V was pared by 3 bases and J by 0 bases, with 6 bases of the junction left unmatched. CDR1 and CDR2 from the germline V gene are MDHEN and SYDVKM. The CDR3 consists of 17 residues. The CDR3 loop reads CASSFASGRARSYEQYF. CDR3 nucleotides: TGTGCCAGCAGTTTTGCTAGCGGGAGGGCCCGCTCCTACGAGCAGTACTTC.

The CDR3 reads CASGSTGGNQPQHF. CDR3 DNA sequence: TGTGCCAGCGGCTCTACAGGGGGAAATCAGCCCCAGCATTTT. The chain couples TRBV7-9 to TRBJ1-5; 8 nucleotides agree with TRBD1. J lost 4 bases, V lost 8 bases, and 7 bases had no gene match. The V gene's germline CDR1 is SEHNR and CDR2 FQNEAQ (reference sequence). The CDR3 consists of 14 residues.

The count of this clone is one. This chain links TRBV5-6 with TRBJ1-3, with D tentatively TRBD1 (5 bases). The V and J ends lost 1 base and 2 bases respectively, with 16 bases between them. The CDR3 consists of 17 residues. Germline V gene data show CDR1 as SGHDT and CDR2 as YYEEEE. The DNA of the CDR3 is TGTGCCAGCAGCTTGCTACCCCGGGACTCTCCTGGAAACACCATATATTTT. Its translation: CASSLLPRDSPGNTIYF.

The CDR3 bases are TGTGCCAGCAGCCGCGGGGGCCTGGGGGAGACCCAGTACTTC. Residues: CASSRGGLGETQYF. This sequence joins TRBV7-6 and TRBJ2-5, with TRBD2 as a possible D gene (7 bases). This CDR3 is built from 14 residues. The germline V gene has CDR1 SGHVS and CDR2 FNYEAQ. Between the trimmed V and J ends, which lost 5 bases and 5 bases, there was a span of 15 bases.

The chain carries TRBV6-1 and TRBJ2-1; 13 positions agree with TRBD2. Germline lookup yields CDR1 MNHNS and CDR2 SASEGT. The CDR3 covers 15 residues. The V and J ends lost 4 bases and 4 bases, in that order; junction bases with no gene match: 1. The CDR3 region is CASSGTSGSYNEQFF. DNA of the CDR3: TGTGCCAGCAGTGGGACTAGCGGGAGTTACAATGAGCAGTTCTTC.

The V gene is TRBV15, the J gene TRBJ1-4, with TRBD1 as a possible D gene (5 bases). Trimming shortened V by 0 bases and J by 12 bases, and 14 bases separated the two germline ends. There are 14 residues in the CDR3. Germline CDR1 and CDR2: LNHNV and YYDKDF (reference sequence). The CDR3 nucleotides are TGTGCCACCAGCAGAGAGGGGCAGCCCGTCGAACTGTTTTTT. Amino acid sequence: CATSREGQPVELFF.

The chain joins TRBV7-9 to TRBJ2-5; D call uncertain. This CDR3 region has 14 residues. Trimming cost V 1 base and J 5 bases, with 11 bases left between them. Per the germline V gene, CDR1 is SEHNR and CDR2 is FQNEAQ (reference sequence). CDR3 loop: CASSLVGLGETQYF. CDR3 nucleotide sequence: TGTGCCAGCAGCTTAGTCGGGTTAGGCGAGACCCAGTACTTC.